This T cell receptor (beta chain) was captured by sequencing in a study of beta chain features in type 1 diabetes. CDR1 is MGHRA and CDR2 is YSYEKL in the germline V gene. The CDR3 extends over 17 amino acids. V lost 2 bases and J 5 bases, leaving 19 bases between the germline ends. Reverse transcription of all isolated RNA meant that expressed TCRB transcripts were sequenced. The repertoire was sequenced with immunoSEQ multiplex PCR; TCRdb's copy has only in-frame clones and lacks some. Altogether around 260,000 clones are present, approximately 25% being singletons, with the ten largest covering over 0.01%. This clone occurred a few times. As yet, its antigen is unknown. General study results and limits: Moderately but significantly shorter TCRB CDR3s were found in Type 1 diabetes patients in all four CD4+ subsets.

V and J are TRBV4-1 and TRBJ1-3; D is ambiguous. The sample taken for sequencing was naive CD4+ T cells from blood. This clonotype originated in a young woman with type 1 diabetes. CDR3 region: CASSQTPGQTARNTIYF. CDR3 in DNA: TGCGCCAGCAGCCAAACCCCTGGGCAGACCGCCCGAAACACCATATATTTT.